This record covers a single TCR beta chain. At one boundary the junction diverges from the germline segment, which might be a read error. These data originate in a study of early T cells in non-severe SARS-CoV-2 infection. Study-wide context: Sequencing of unsorted whole blood was done on bulk RNA, leaving chains unpaired.

The library protocol tagged individual cDNA molecules with unique molecular identifiers. MiXCR, run by TCRdb on the 5' RACE reads, gives a single entry per CDR3 protein. The sample lists around 53,000 distinct CDR3 sequences, approximately 10% occurring once. The sequence was obtained from an adult who was a healthcare worker with PCR-confirmed SARS-CoV-2 infection or an uninfected control (not recorded which). Sequencing was carried out using whole blood.

The CDR3 region has the DNA TGTGCCAGCAGCCCGTCCAGGACAGCCTCTGAAAACACCATATATTTT. This codes for CASSPSRTASENTIYF. V and J are TRBV7-9 and TRBJ1-3, with D tentatively TRBD1 (6 bases). Germline V gene lookup returns CDR1 SEHNR and CDR2 FQNEAQ (reference sequence). The CDR3 is made up of 16 amino acids.